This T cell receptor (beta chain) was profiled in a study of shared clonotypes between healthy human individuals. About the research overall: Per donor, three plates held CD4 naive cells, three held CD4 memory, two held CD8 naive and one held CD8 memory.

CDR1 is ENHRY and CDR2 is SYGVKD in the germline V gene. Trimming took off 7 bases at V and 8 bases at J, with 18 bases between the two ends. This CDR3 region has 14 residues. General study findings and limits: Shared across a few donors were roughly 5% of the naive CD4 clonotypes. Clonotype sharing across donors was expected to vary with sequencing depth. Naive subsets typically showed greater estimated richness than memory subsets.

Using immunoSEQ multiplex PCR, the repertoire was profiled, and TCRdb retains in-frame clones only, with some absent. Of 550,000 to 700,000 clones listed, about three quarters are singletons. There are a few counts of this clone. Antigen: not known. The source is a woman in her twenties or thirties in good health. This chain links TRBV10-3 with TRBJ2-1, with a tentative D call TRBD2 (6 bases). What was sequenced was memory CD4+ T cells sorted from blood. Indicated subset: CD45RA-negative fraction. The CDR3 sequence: CAIKEGHSVDEQFF. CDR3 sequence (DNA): TGTGCCATCAAGGAGGGCCATAGCGTCGATGAGCAGTTCTTC.